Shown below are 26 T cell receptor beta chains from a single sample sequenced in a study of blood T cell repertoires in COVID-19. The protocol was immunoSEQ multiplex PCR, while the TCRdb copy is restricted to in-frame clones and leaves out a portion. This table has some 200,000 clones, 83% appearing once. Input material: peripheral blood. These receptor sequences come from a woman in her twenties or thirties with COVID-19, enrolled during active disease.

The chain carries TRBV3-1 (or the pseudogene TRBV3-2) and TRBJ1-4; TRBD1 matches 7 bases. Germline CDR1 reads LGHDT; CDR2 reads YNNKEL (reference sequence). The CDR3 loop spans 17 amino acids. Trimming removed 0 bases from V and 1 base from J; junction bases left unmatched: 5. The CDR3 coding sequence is TGTGCCAGCAGCCAAGATATTCGGGACAGAACTAATGAAAAACTGTTTTTT. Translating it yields CASSQDIRDRTNEKLFF.

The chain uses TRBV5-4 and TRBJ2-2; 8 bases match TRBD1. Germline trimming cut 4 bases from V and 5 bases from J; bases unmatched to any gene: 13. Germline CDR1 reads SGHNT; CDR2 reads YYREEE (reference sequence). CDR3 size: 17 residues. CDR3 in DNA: TGTGCCAGCAGCACGAGGGGCTCAGGGGGCCAAACCGGGGAGCTGTTTTTT. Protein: CASSTRGSGGQTGELFF.

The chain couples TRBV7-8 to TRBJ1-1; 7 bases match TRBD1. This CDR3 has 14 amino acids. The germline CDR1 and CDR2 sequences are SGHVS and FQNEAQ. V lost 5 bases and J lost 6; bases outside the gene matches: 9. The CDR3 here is CASSPKTQGAEAFF. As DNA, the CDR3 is TGTGCCAGCAGCCCCAAAACTCAGGGGGCTGAAGCTTTCTTT.

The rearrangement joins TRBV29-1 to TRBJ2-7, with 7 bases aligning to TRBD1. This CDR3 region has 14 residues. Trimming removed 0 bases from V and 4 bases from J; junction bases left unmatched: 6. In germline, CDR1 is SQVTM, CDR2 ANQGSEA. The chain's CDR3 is CSVEDRNRGYEQYF. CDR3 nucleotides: TGCAGCGTTGAAGATCGGAACAGGGGTTACGAGCAGTACTTC.

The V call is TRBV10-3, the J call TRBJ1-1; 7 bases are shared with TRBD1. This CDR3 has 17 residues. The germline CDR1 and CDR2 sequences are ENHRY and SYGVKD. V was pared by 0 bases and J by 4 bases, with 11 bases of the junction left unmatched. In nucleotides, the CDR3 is TGTGCCATCAGTGAGTCAGACAGGGCAAAGAGGAGCACTGAAGCTTTCTTT. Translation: CAISESDRAKRSTEAFF.

CDR3 residues: CASSQARQAWMIEKLFF. CDR3 nucleotides: TGTGCCAGCAGCCAAGCGAGACAGGCGTGGATGATCGAAAAACTGTTTTTT. The rearrangement joins TRBV3-1 (or the pseudogene TRBV3-2) to TRBJ1-4; weak D call: TRBD1 (6 bases). The germline gives CDR1 LGHDT, CDR2 YNNKEL (reference sequence). The CDR3 is made up of 17 amino acids. With 1 base removed from V and 8 bases from J, the gap between germline ends came to 20 bases.

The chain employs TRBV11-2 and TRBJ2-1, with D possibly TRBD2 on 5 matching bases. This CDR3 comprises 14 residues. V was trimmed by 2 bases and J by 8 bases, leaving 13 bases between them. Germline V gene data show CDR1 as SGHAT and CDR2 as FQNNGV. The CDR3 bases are TGTGCCAGCAGCTTACTCCGACTGAGGGATGAGCAGTTCTTC. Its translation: CASSLLRLRDEQFF.

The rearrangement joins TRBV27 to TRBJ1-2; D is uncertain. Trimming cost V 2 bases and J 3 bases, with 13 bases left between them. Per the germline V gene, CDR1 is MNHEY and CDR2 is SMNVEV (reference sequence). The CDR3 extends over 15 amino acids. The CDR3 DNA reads TGTGCCAGCAGTTTAAAGGCGGAGACTTACTATGGCTACACCTTC. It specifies CASSLKAETYYGYTF.

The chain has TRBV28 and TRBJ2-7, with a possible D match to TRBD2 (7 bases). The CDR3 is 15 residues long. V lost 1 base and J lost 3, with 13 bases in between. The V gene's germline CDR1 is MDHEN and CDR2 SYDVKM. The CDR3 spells CASSLSGGQRYEQYF. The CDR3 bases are TGTGCCAGCAGTTTATCGGGGGGCCAGCGCTACGAGCAGTACTTC.

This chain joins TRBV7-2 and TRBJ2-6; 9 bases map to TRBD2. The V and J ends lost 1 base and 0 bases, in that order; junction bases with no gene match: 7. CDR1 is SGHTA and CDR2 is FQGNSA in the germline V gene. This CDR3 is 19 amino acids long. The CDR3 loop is CASSLVVLAGISGANVLTF. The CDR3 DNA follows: TGTGCCAGCAGCTTAGTGGTCCTAGCGGGGATCTCTGGGGCCAACGTCCTGACTTTC.

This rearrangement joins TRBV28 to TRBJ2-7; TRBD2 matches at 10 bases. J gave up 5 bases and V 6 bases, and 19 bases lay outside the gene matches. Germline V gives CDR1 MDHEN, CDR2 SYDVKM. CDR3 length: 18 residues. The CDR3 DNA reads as TGTGCCAGCAGCCTCGGGGTTTATGCGGGACTAGCGTCCCACGAGCAGTACTTC. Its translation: CASSLGVYAGLASHEQYF.

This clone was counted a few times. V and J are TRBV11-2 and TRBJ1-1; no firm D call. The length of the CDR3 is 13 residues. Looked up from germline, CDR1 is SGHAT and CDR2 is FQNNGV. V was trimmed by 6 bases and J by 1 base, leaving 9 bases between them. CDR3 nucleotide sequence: TGTGCCAGCAGTCCGGTTCAGAACACTGAAGCTTTCTTT. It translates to CASSPVQNTEAFF.

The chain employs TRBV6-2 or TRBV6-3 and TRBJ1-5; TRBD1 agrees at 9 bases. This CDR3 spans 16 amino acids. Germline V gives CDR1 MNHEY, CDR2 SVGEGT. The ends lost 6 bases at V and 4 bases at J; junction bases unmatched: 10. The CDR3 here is CASSPGQGLLNQPQHF. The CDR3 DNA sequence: TGTGCCAGCAGCCCGGGACAGGGTCTTCTTAATCAGCCCCAGCATTTT.

CDR3 region: CASTYSGGVGTDTQYF. The CDR3 DNA follows: TGTGCCAGCACCTACTCTGGGGGCGTCGGCACAGATACGCAGTATTTT. The chain is built from TRBV9 and TRBJ2-3; possibly TRBD1 for D (6 bases). This CDR3 has 16 amino acids. V was clipped by 6 bases and J by 1 base, with 18 bases between them. Per the germline V gene, CDR1 is SGDLS and CDR2 is YYNGEE. The full variable domain, its missing parts supplied by reference TRBV9 and TRBJ2-3, is DSGVTQTPKHLITATGQRVTLRCSPRSGDLSVYWYQQSLDQGLQFLIQYYNGEERAKGNILERFSAQQFPDLHSELNLSSLELGDSALYFCASTYSGGVGTDTQYFGPGTRLTVL.

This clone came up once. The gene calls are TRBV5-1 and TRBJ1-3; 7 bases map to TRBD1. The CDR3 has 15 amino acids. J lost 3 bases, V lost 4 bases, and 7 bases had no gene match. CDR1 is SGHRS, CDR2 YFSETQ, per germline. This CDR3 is CASSGTANGGNTIYF. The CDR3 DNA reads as TGCGCCAGCAGCGGGACAGCAAACGGTGGAAACACCATATATTTT. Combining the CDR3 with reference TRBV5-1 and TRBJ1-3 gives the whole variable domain KAGVTQTPRYLIKTRGQQVTLSCSPISGHRSVSWYQQTPGQGLQFLFEYFSETQRNKGNFPGRFSGRQFSNSRSEMNVSTLELGDSALYLCASSGTANGGNTIYFGEGSWLTVV.

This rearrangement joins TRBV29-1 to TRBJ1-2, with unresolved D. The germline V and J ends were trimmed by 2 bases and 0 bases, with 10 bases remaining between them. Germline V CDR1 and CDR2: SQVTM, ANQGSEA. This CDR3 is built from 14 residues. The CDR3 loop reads CSVERGSSNYGYTF. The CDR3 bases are TGCAGCGTTGAACGGGGAAGTTCTAACTATGGCTACACCTTC.

The CDR3 nucleotides are TGTGCCAGCAGTTTACCCCTATTGGGGAGTACGCAGTATTTT. This translates into CASSLPLLGSTQYF. This chain joins TRBV27 and TRBJ2-3, with D perhaps matching TRBD2 (5 bases). V was shortened by 2 bases and J by 8 bases, with 14 bases between the two germline ends. The CDR3 consists of 14 residues. Germline V gene lookup returns CDR1 MNHEY and CDR2 SMNVEV (reference sequence).

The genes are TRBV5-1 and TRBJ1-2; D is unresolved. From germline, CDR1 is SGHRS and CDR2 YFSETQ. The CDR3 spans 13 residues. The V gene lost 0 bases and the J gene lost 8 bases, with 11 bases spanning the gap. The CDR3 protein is CASSLDRSWGYTF. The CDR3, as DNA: TGCGCCAGCAGCTTGGACAGAAGTTGGGGCTACACCTTC.

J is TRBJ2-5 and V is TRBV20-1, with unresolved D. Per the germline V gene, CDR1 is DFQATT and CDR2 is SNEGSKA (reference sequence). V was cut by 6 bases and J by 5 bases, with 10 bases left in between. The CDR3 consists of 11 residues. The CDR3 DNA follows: TGCAGTGCCGCGAGCTGGGAGACCCAGTACTTC. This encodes CSAASWETQYF.

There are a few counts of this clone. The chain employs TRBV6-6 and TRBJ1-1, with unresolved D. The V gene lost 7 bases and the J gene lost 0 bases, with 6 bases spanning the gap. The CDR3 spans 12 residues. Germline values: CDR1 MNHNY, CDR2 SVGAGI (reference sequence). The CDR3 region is CASTQVNTEAFF. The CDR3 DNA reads TGTGCCAGCACCCAGGTGAACACTGAAGCTTTCTTT.

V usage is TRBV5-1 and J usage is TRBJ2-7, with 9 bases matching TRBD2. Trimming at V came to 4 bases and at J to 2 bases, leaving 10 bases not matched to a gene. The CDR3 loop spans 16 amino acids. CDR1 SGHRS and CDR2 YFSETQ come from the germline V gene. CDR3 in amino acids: CASSATTSGPPYEQYF. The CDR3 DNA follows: TGCGCCAGCAGCGCCACTACTAGCGGGCCACCCTACGAGCAGTACTTC.

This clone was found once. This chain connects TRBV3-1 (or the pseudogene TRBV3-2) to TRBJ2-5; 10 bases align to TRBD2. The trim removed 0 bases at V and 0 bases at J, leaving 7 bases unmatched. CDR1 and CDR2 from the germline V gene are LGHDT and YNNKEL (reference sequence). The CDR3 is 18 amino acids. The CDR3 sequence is CASSQEGVTSGDQETQYF. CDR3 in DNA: TGTGCCAGCAGCCAAGAAGGTGTCACTAGCGGGGACCAAGAGACCCAGTACTTC.

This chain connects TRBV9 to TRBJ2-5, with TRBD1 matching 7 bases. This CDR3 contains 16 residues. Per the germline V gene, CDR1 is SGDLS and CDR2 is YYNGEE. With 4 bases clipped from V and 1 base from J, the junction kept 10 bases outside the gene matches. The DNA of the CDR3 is TGTGCCAGCAGCTCTGGGGTAGGGGGCGTCCAAGAGACCCAGTACTTC. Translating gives CASSSGVGGVQETQYF.

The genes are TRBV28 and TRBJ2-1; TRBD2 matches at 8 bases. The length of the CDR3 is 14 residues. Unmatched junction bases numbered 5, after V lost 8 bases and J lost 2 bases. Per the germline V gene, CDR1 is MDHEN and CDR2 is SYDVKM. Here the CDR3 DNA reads TGTGCCAGCGGACTAGCTACCGCCTACAATGAGCAGTTCTTC. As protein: CASGLATAYNEQFF.

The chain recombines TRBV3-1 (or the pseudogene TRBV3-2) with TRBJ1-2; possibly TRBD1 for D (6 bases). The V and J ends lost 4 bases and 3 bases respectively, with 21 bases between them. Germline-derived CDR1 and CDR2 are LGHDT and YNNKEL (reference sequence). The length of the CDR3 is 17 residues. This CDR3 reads CASSPQAYGQYHYGYTF. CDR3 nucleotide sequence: TGTGCCAGCAGCCCCCAAGCTTACGGACAGTACCACTATGGCTACACCTTC.

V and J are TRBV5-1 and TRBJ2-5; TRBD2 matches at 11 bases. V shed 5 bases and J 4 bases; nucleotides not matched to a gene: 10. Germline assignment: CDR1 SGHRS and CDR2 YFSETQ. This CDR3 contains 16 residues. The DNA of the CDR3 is TGCGCCAGCAGTCCTAGCGGGAGGCCGGGGGGAGAGACCCAGTACTTC. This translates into CASSPSGRPGGETQYF.